The rows below give T cell receptor beta chains drawn from one sample of a study of response to subunit inactivated influenza vaccine. TCRdb re-called the RT-PCR reads through MiXCR, storing one row per CDR3 protein. The sample records 700,000 to 900,000 distinct CDR3 sequences, 21% being singletons. This specimen was PBMCs from blood, taken more than 4 days after vaccination. The receptors come from a man aged 50 to 60 who received an inactivated influenza vaccine. The CDR3 runs from the conserved cysteine through the conserved F or W. The D gene is left open where the match is weak. Size is stated for part of the rows, as once, few or many counts, or as a class when the clone is expanded.

>TRBJ2-1|NA|TRBV10-1|NA
TGCGCCAGCAGTGAGGGGGGGATTTTTGGACAGGAGACCGACAATGAGCAGTTCTTC
CASSEGGIFGQETDNEQFF
>TRBJ1-4|NA|TRBV29-1|NA
TGCAGCGTAGGACAGAGGGCAACTAATGAAAAACTGTTTTTT
CSVGQRATNEKLFF
>TRBJ1-4|NA|TRBV7-9|NA
TGTGCCAGCAGGCTCGGAGGAGAGGAAAAACTGTTTTTT
CASRLGGEEKLFF
>TRBJ1-5|NA|TRBV7-2|NA
TGTGCCAGCAGCCCGGGCCGGGCGTCGGCCCAGCATTTT
CASSPGRASAQHF
>TRBJ2-2|NA|TRBV12-3/TRBV12-4|NA
TGTGCCAGCAGCCCCGCAGGGTCGAACACCGGGGAGCTGTTTTTT
CASSPAGSNTGELFF
>TRBJ2-7|few|TRBV20-1|TRBD1
TGCAGTGCTAGAGCCAGGACAGGGGGCTCTTACGAGCAGTACTTC
CSARARTGGSYEQYF
>TRBJ2-5|NA|TRBV28|TRBD2
TGTGCCAGCAGTCCTCCCGGGACTAGCCTATTGTACCAAGAGACCCAGTACTTC
CASSPPGTSLLYQETQYF
>TRBJ2-5|NA|TRBV15|TRBD1
TGTGCCACCAGCAGAGACCGGCGGACAGGGCAGACCCAGTACTTC
CATSRDRRTGQTQYF
>TRBJ2-3|few|TRBV7-6|TRBD2
TGTGCCAGCAGCTTAGGGCCGGGAGGGAACTATTACACAGATACGCAGTATTTT
CASSLGPGGNYYTDTQYF
>TRBJ1-5|few|TRBV12-3/TRBV12-4|TRBD1
TGTGCCAGCACCCCGGGACAGGGTTCGCCCCAGCATTTT
CASTPGQGSPQHF
>TRBJ1-2|many|TRBV4-1|NA
TGCGCCAGCAGCCTAACCGGGGGACACTATGGCTACACCTTC
CASSLTGGHYGYTF
>TRBJ2-3|few|TRBV5-5|NA
TGTGCCAGCAACCTACAAACCCCTCAGGGGCAGTATTTT
CASNLQTPQGQYF
>TRBJ2-7|NA|TRBV20-1|TRBD2
TGCAGTGCTAGGCGACTAGCGGGGGGCGCAAACGAGCAGTACTTC
CSARRLAGGANEQYF
>TRBJ1-3|few|TRBV4-3|NA
TGCGCCAGCAGCCTCACCAGAGACTCTGGAAACACCATATATTTT
CASSLTRDSGNTIYF
>TRBJ1-2|few|TRBV2|NA
TGTGCCAGCAGTAAGGACCCCTCTAACTATGGCTACACCTTC
CASSKDPSNYGYTF
>TRBJ1-1|few|TRBV12-3/TRBV12-4|NA
TGTGCCAGCAGTTTTCAAAGTAATGAAGCTTTCTTT
CASSFQSNEAFF
>TRBJ2-7|NA|TRBV6-2/TRBV6-3|TRBD2
TGTGCCAGCGGACCTGTCGGGACTAGCGGGGCAAGCTCCTACGAGCAGTACTTC
CASGPVGTSGASSYEQYF
>TRBJ2-3|NA|TRBV6-5|NA
TGTGCCAGCAGTTACTCGGGCGGAGGGAACACAGATACGCAGTATTTT
CASSYSGGGNTDTQYF
>TRBJ2-7|NA|TRBV24-1|TRBD1
TGTGCCACCAGTGACCGGGACAGGGCCTACGAGCAGTACTTC
CATSDRDRAYEQYF
>TRBJ2-1|NA|TRBV12-3/TRBV12-4|NA
TGTGCCAGCAGTATCGATCACCCCCACTCCTACAATGAGCAGTTCTTC
CASSIDHPHSYNEQFF
>TRBJ2-7|NA|TRBV6-2/TRBV6-3|TRBD1
TGTGCCAGCAGAGATATCCAGGGGGTCTCCTTCTACGAGCAGTACTTC
CASRDIQGVSFYEQYF
>TRBJ1-1|NA|TRBV5-4|NA
TGTGCCAGCAGCCGAGCCGCGGCAGGCGAGACTGAAGCTTTCTTT
CASSRAAAGETEAFF